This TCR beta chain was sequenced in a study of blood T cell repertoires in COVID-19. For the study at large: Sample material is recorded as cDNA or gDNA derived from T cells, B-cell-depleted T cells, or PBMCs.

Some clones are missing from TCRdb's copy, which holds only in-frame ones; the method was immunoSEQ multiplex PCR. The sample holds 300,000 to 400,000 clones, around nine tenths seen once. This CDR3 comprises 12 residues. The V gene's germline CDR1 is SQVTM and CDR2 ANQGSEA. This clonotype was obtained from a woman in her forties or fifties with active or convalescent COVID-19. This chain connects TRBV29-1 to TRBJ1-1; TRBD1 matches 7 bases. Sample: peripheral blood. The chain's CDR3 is CSPWRGLGEAFF. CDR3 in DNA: TGCAGTCCATGGAGGGGGCTTGGTGAAGCTTTCTTT.